The rows below give T cell receptor beta chains drawn from one sample of a study of blood T cell repertoires in COVID-19. Sequenced by immunoSEQ multiplex PCR; TCRdb stores in-frame clones only, minus some. The data hold roughly 150,000 clones, with 87% observed a single time. Sample: PBMCs or T cells enriched from blood (not recorded which). The receptors originated from a woman between 35 and 50 years old who had been exposed to COVID-19. CDR3s include the opening cysteine and the closing phenylalanine or tryptophan. D genes are given only for firm matches. Not all rows give a size; the values are once, few, many and, for expanded clones, a class.

d_gene	abundance	v_gene	j_gene	len	CDR3nt	CDR3aa
TRBD1	.	TRBV4-1	TRBJ1-4	17	TGCGCCAGCAGCCAAGAGACAGGGGGAGCAACTAATGAAAAACTGTTTTTT	CASSQETGGATNEKLFF
TRBD1	.	TRBV19	TRBJ1-1	15	TGTGCCAGTAGTATCCAGACAGGGGTGAACACTGAAGCTTTCTTT	CASSIQTGVNTEAFF
TRBD2	.	TRBV11-1	TRBJ2-3	15	TGTGCCAGCTCTAGGGGTAGCGGGGAGGTAGATACGCAGTATTTT	CASSRGSGEVDTQYF
.	.	TRBV10-3	TRBJ2-5	14	TGTGCCCCACACTTGGGAGGAGAATCAGAGACCCAGTACTTC	CAPHLGGESETQYF
TRBD1	.	TRBV2	TRBJ1-1	13	TGTGCCAGCAGTGCAAGAACAGGGGTTGAAGCTTTCTTT	CASSARTGVEAFF
.	.	TRBV11-3	TRBJ2-1	15	TGTGCCAGCAGCTACGGGGGACAGTTCTACAATGAGCAGTTCTTC	CASSYGGQFYNEQFF
.	.	TRBV3-1/TRBV3-2	TRBJ2-7	14	TGTGCCAGCAGCCAAGGTCGCTCAGGGTTCGAGCAGTACTTC	CASSQGRSGFEQYF
.	once	TRBV21-1	TRBJ2-1	15	TGTGCCAGCACCCCGGGAGGAGACCTTAAAAATGAGCAGTTCTTC	CASTPGGDLKNEQFF
.	.	TRBV9	TRBJ2-2	14	TGTGCCAGCACGCCACAGGGCGGCACCGGGGAGCTGTTTTTT	CASTPQGGTGELFF
.	.	TRBV19	TRBJ1-1	15	TGTGCCAGTATTTCCCAACGAGGCGTAGTGGCTGAAGCTTTCTTT	CASISQRGVVAEAFF
.	.	TRBV5-4	TRBJ1-2	13	TGTGCCAGCAGCTTGAGTGTCGGGTATGGCTACACCTTC	CASSLSVGYGYTF
.	.	TRBV12-3/TRBV12-4	TRBJ2-2	13	TGTGCCAGCAGGCGGACAGTCACCGGGGAGCTGTTTTTT	CASRRTVTGELFF
.	.	TRBV2	TRBJ1-1	11	TGTGCCAGCAGGGCAGACACTGAAGCTTTCTTT	CASRADTEAFF
.	once	TRBV10-3	TRBJ1-2	14	TGTGCCATCAGTGCTGAGGGATCGGGCTATGGCTACACCTTC	CAISAEGSGYGYTF
TRBD1	.	TRBV4-3	TRBJ2-1	16	TGCGCCAGCAGCCAAGAGAGACAGGGGAGTTACAATGAGCAGTTCTTC	CASSQERQGSYNEQFF
TRBD1	.	TRBV28	TRBJ2-5	14	TGTGCCATCACAGGGGGGCCCTTGGGAGAGACCCAGTACTTC	CAITGGPLGETQYF
.	.	TRBV5-1	TRBJ1-2	14	TGCGCCAGCAGCAGTGAAGGGGGAGACTATGGCTACACCTTC	CASSSEGGDYGYTF
TRBD2	.	TRBV11-2	TRBJ2-3	19	TGTGCCAGCAGCTTAGATTGGGCTAGCGGGGGGGCAAGCACAGATACGCAGTATTTT	CASSLDWASGGASTDTQYF
TRBD1	.	TRBV6-5	TRBJ1-4	14	TGTGCCAGCAGTTTAAGACAGGGGAACGGAAAACTGTTTTTT	CASSLRQGNGKLFF
.	.	TRBV6-1	TRBJ2-7	16	TGTGCCAGCAGTGAAGCGTTGGCGGGAAGATCCTACGAGCAGTACTTC	CASSEALAGRSYEQYF